A selection of T cell receptor beta chains follows, all from one sample in a study of blood T cell repertoires in COVID-19. Sequenced by immunoSEQ multiplex PCR; TCRdb stores in-frame clones only, minus some. This sample has about 250,000 clones; more than 75% occur once, and the top ten carry about 6%. Sequencing was performed on peripheral blood. Receptors originate from a woman older than 75 with COVID-19, enrolled during active disease. CDR3s include the opening cysteine and the closing phenylalanine or tryptophan. D genes are given only for firm matches. Rows may omit the clone size; those that give it use once, few, many or a size class.

v_gene: TRBV18
d_gene: .
abundance: .
j_gene: TRBJ2-2
CDR3nt: TGTGCCAGCTCACCAAATCGACAGGCCACCGGGGAGCTGTTTTTT
CDR3aa: CASSPNRQATGELFF

v_gene: TRBV19
d_gene: .
abundance: .
j_gene: TRBJ1-1
CDR3nt: TGTGCCAGTAGTTACCCCCCCGGGTTT
CDR3aa: CASSYPPGF

v_gene: TRBV27
d_gene: .
abundance: .
j_gene: TRBJ1-4
CDR3nt: TGTGCCAGCAGTTTCCGTACTCTGGAAAAACTGTTTTTT
CDR3aa: CASSFRTLEKLFF

v_gene: TRBV12-3/TRBV12-4
d_gene: .
abundance: .
j_gene: TRBJ1-3
CDR3nt: TGTGCCAGCAAGGCACAGGGAAACACCATATATTTT
CDR3aa: CASKAQGNTIYF

v_gene: TRBV7-2
d_gene: .
abundance: .
j_gene: TRBJ2-6
CDR3nt: TGTGCCAGCAGCTTAGGCACTACTGGGGCCAACGTCCTGACTTTC
CDR3aa: CASSLGTTGANVLTF

v_gene: TRBV5-1
d_gene: .
abundance: .
j_gene: TRBJ1-2
CDR3nt: TGCGCCAGCAGCCCAGGGGAAGGCTACACCTTC
CDR3aa: CASSPGEGYTF

v_gene: TRBV7-7
d_gene: .
abundance: few
j_gene: TRBJ2-2
CDR3nt: TGTGCTAGCAGCCCGACTAGTTCGAACACCGGGGAGCTGTTTTTT
CDR3aa: CASSPTSSNTGELFF

v_gene: TRBV23-1
d_gene: TRBD1
abundance: .
j_gene: TRBJ1-2
CDR3nt: TGCGCCAGCAGTCAATCCTTTCCCCCCCCCGCCGGGACAGGGAACAGTGGCTACACCTTC
CDR3aa: CASSQSFPPPAGTGNSGYTF

v_gene: TRBV7-2
d_gene: .
abundance: .
j_gene: TRBJ1-2
CDR3nt: TGTGCCAGCAGCTTAGATTCAGGGGTTGGCTACACCTTC
CDR3aa: CASSLDSGVGYTF

v_gene: TRBV6-5
d_gene: .
abundance: few
j_gene: TRBJ1-1
CDR3nt: TGTGCCAGCAGTTACTCGGCAGGGGAAGCTTTCTTT
CDR3aa: CASSYSAGEAFF

v_gene: TRBV9
d_gene: TRBD2
abundance: .
j_gene: TRBJ2-3
CDR3nt: TGTGCCAGCAGCGTCGTGAGCGGGGGAAGCACAGATACGCAGTATTTT
CDR3aa: CASSVVSGGSTDTQYF

v_gene: TRBV4-1
d_gene: .
abundance: .
j_gene: TRBJ2-1
CDR3nt: TGCGCCAGCAGCCAGGGAACAGGCCAAAACAATGAGCAGTTCTTC
CDR3aa: CASSQGTGQNNEQFF

v_gene: TRBV5-6
d_gene: TRBD1
abundance: .
j_gene: TRBJ1-3
CDR3nt: TGTGCCAGCAGCTTACAGGGGACGTCTGGAAACACCATATATTTT
CDR3aa: CASSLQGTSGNTIYF

v_gene: TRBV18
d_gene: TRBD2
abundance: .
j_gene: TRBJ2-1
CDR3nt: TGTGCCAGCTCACTCGTACTAGCGGCGCAAGATGAGCAGTTCTTC
CDR3aa: CASSLVLAAQDEQFF

v_gene: TRBV5-6
d_gene: .
abundance: .
j_gene: TRBJ2-7
CDR3nt: TGTGCCAGCAGCTTGCCACAGGGTTACGAGCAGTACTTC
CDR3aa: CASSLPQGYEQYF

v_gene: TRBV6-5
d_gene: TRBD1
abundance: .
j_gene: TRBJ1-2
CDR3nt: TGTGCCAGCAGTTACTCCTGGACAGGGAACTATGGCTACACCTTC
CDR3aa: CASSYSWTGNYGYTF

v_gene: TRBV5-4
d_gene: .
abundance: .
j_gene: TRBJ2-2
CDR3nt: .
CDR3aa: CASTFGSGTNTGELFF

v_gene: TRBV28
d_gene: TRBD2
abundance: .
j_gene: TRBJ2-7
CDR3nt: TGTGCCAGCAGCCGATTTGGGACTCGGCGGGAGGAGCAGTACTTC
CDR3aa: CASSRFGTRREEQYF

v_gene: TRBV6-2/TRBV6-3
d_gene: TRBD1
abundance: .
j_gene: TRBJ1-2
CDR3nt: TGTGCCAGCAGCTGGGACAGGAGCTATGGCTACACCTTC
CDR3aa: CASSWDRSYGYTF

v_gene: TRBV4-1
d_gene: .
abundance: .
j_gene: TRBJ1-2
CDR3nt: TGCGCCAGCAGCCAAGGGACAGTCAGGGATGGCTACACCTTC
CDR3aa: CASSQGTVRDGYTF

v_gene: TRBV5-1
d_gene: .
abundance: .
j_gene: TRBJ1-1
CDR3nt: TGCGCCAGCAGCCTCGAAGGGAGCACTATGAACACTGAAGCTTTCTTT
CDR3aa: CASSLEGSTMNTEAFF

v_gene: TRBV11-2
d_gene: .
abundance: .
j_gene: TRBJ2-5
CDR3nt: TGTGCCAGCAGCTTAGGGGCAGTATTCACCCAGTACTTC
CDR3aa: CASSLGAVFTQYF

v_gene: TRBV5-4
d_gene: TRBD1
abundance: .
j_gene: TRBJ2-2
CDR3nt: TGTGCCAGCAGCTCACAGGGGTCCACCGGGGAGCTGTTTTTT
CDR3aa: CASSSQGSTGELFF

v_gene: TRBV25-1
d_gene: TRBD1
abundance: .
j_gene: TRBJ2-7
CDR3nt: TGTGCCAGCAGTGGTGACAGGGCCTACGAGCAGTACTTC
CDR3aa: CASSGDRAYEQYF

v_gene: TRBV12-3/TRBV12-4
d_gene: TRBD1
abundance: .
j_gene: TRBJ1-2
CDR3nt: TGTGCCAGCAGTCCGACAGGGTCCGTCTACACCTTC
CDR3aa: CASSPTGSVYTF

v_gene: TRBV5-1
d_gene: .
abundance: .
j_gene: TRBJ2-3
CDR3nt: TGCGCCAGCAGCTTACAGGGTATATCAGATACGCAGTATTTT
CDR3aa: CASSLQGISDTQYF

v_gene: TRBV28
d_gene: .
abundance: .
j_gene: TRBJ1-2
CDR3nt: TGTGCCTCGCAGGGGATGGGGGGCTACACCTTC
CDR3aa: CASQGMGGYTF

v_gene: TRBV5-6
d_gene: TRBD1
abundance: .
j_gene: TRBJ1-4
CDR3nt: TGTGCCAGCAGCCTGGGACAGGGGGTAGGTGAAAAACTGTTTTTT
CDR3aa: CASSLGQGVGEKLFF

v_gene: TRBV3-1/TRBV3-2
d_gene: .
abundance: .
j_gene: TRBJ2-3
CDR3nt: TGTGCCAGCAGCCACAGGGAGGCGCAGTATTTT
CDR3aa: CASSHREAQYF

v_gene: TRBV3-1/TRBV3-2
d_gene: .
abundance: .
j_gene: TRBJ2-3
CDR3nt: TGTGCCAGCAGCCAAGGTTCGGGGGGCCTAGGTACGCAGTATTTT
CDR3aa: CASSQGSGGLGTQYF

v_gene: TRBV29-1
d_gene: .
abundance: .
j_gene: TRBJ2-3
CDR3nt: TGCAGCGTTGAGGTGGGGGCCACAGATACGCAGTATTTT
CDR3aa: CSVEVGATDTQYF

v_gene: TRBV24-1
d_gene: .
abundance: .
j_gene: TRBJ2-7
CDR3nt: TGTGCCACCAGTGACCTGACAGGAACCAGGTCCTACGAGCAGTACTTC
CDR3aa: CATSDLTGTRSYEQYF

v_gene: TRBV3-1/TRBV3-2
d_gene: TRBD2
abundance: .
j_gene: TRBJ2-2
CDR3nt: TGTGCCAGCAGCCGACTAGCGGGGGGGCCGGACACCGGGGAGCTGTTTTTT
CDR3aa: CASSRLAGGPDTGELFF

v_gene: TRBV6-6
d_gene: .
abundance: .
j_gene: TRBJ1-5
CDR3nt: TGTGCCAGCACTTCTGACAGGCGAGGCAATCAGCCCCAGCATTTT
CDR3aa: CASTSDRRGNQPQHF

v_gene: TRBV5-4
d_gene: TRBD1
abundance: .
j_gene: TRBJ1-6
CDR3nt: TGTGCCAGCAGCCCCCGGGACAGTGCCCGGGGTAATTCACCCCTCCACTTT
CDR3aa: CASSPRDSARGNSPLHF

v_gene: TRBV4-1
d_gene: TRBD2
abundance: .
j_gene: TRBJ2-5
CDR3nt: TGCGCCAGCAGCCCTGGGGTCCGGCGGGGGGGCTCCCAAGAGACCCAGTACTTC
CDR3aa: CASSPGVRRGGSQETQYF

v_gene: TRBV5-1
d_gene: .
abundance: .
j_gene: TRBJ2-3
CDR3nt: TGCGCCAGCAGCTTGGCCGCGGGGCGGGATACGCAGTATTTT
CDR3aa: CASSLAAGRDTQYF

v_gene: TRBV6-1
d_gene: TRBD1
abundance: .
j_gene: TRBJ1-3
CDR3nt: TGTGCCAGCAGTGTAACCGACAGGGGGTTCGGAAACACCATATATTTT
CDR3aa: CASSVTDRGFGNTIYF

v_gene: TRBV19
d_gene: TRBD1
abundance: .
j_gene: TRBJ1-6
CDR3nt: TGTGCCAGTAGAGCAGGGCAGGGGGCTTCACCCCTCCACTTT
CDR3aa: CASRAGQGASPLHF

v_gene: TRBV24-1
d_gene: .
abundance: .
j_gene: TRBJ2-5
CDR3nt: TGTGCCACCGGCGACAGGTTGTCGGAGACCCAGTACTTC
CDR3aa: CATGDRLSETQYF

v_gene: TRBV14
d_gene: .
abundance: .
j_gene: TRBJ1-6
CDR3nt: TGTGCCAGCAGCCAAGTAGCTTGGAGCTCCTATAATTCACCCCTCCACTTT
CDR3aa: CASSQVAWSSYNSPLHF